This T cell receptor (beta chain) was sequenced for a study of T cells in Graves' hyperthyroidism and ophthalmopathy. About the study: Before treatment of any kind, peripheral blood was taken at initial diagnosis.

With a duration under 2 months, the hyperthyroidism was newly diagnosed in patients aged 18 to 65. Clinical symptoms, serum thyroxine, TRAb, thyroid ultrasound and orbital computed tomography established diagnosis. The CDR3 covers 13 residues. Looked up from germline, CDR1 is GTSNPN and CDR2 is SVGIG (reference sequence). V was clipped by 5 bases and J by 5 bases, with 15 bases between them. Whole-study results and caveats: Ophthalmopathy and stable hyperthyroidism were separated by a 13 V-J model.

The table lists this clonotype with many counts. What it binds is not known. Amplification of TCR beta CDR3 regions used RNA as the template. The HTBI primer set was used in a first-round RT-PCR of the TCR CDR3. TCRdb re-called the multiplex PCR reads through MiXCR, storing one row per CDR3 protein. The sample lists some 500,000 distinct CDR3 sequences, around 15% occurring once. This sequence was found in a young woman with Graves' hyperthyroidism. The specimen sequenced was blood. V and J are TRBV30 and TRBJ2-5; D is perhaps TRBD2 (6 bases). CDR3 amino acids: CAWETGVGETQYF. The CDR3 nucleotides are TGTGCCTGGGAGACGGGAGTCGGGGAGACCCAGTACTTC.